These 18 T cell receptor beta chains came from one sample sequenced in a study of response to subunit inactivated influenza vaccine. Via MiXCR, TCRdb re-called the RT-PCR reads, giving one row per CDR3 protein. The sample includes about 500,000 distinct CDR3 sequences, 15% to 20% of them seen just once. This specimen was CD4+ T cells sorted from PBMCs, taken around 2 years after vaccination. The receptors were gathered from a man in his fifties or sixties who received an inactivated influenza vaccine.

The table lists this clonotype with a few counts. The CDR3 DNA sequence: TGTGCCAGCCGGGGGGGACAGGGACTTTACAATGAGCAGTTCTTC. Encoded protein: CASRGGQGLYNEQFF. The gene calls are TRBV7-8 and TRBJ2-1; weak D call: TRBD1 (9 bases). CDR3 size: 15 residues. Trimming cost V 8 bases and J 4 bases, with 18 bases left between them. Germline V gene data show CDR1 as SGHVS and CDR2 as FQNEAQ.

This clonotype came up many times. The V gene is TRBV18, the J gene TRBJ2-5, with 9 bases aligning to TRBD2. From germline, CDR1 is KGHSH and CDR2 LQKENI. This CDR3 spans 15 amino acids. J gave up 4 bases and V 3 bases, and 6 bases lay outside the gene matches. The CDR3 DNA sequence: TGTGCCAGCTCACCTACTTGGACTAGCGTAGAGACCCAGTACTTC. This translates into CASSPTWTSVETQYF.

The chain carries TRBV28 and TRBJ1-1; TRBD1 matches 8 bases. J was trimmed by 1 base and V by 5 bases; bases with no gene match: 6. Germline CDR1 and CDR2: MDHEN and SYDVKM. This CDR3 contains 15 residues. CDR3: CASSDPDRGNTEAFF. The CDR3 nucleotides read TGTGCCAGCAGTGACCCTGACAGGGGGAACACTGAAGCTTTCTTT.

The CDR3 reads CASSLALGANEKLFF. Here the CDR3 DNA reads TGCGCCAGCAGCTTGGCTTTGGGAGCTAATGAAAAACTGTTTTTT. This sequence joins TRBV5-1 and TRBJ1-4, with D hard to call. V was clipped by 0 bases and J by 3 bases, with 9 bases between them. The germline V gene encodes CDR1 SGHRS and CDR2 YFSETQ. The CDR3 covers 15 residues.

This clonotype showed up just a few times. The chain employs TRBV24-1 and TRBJ2-1; the D gene is possibly TRBD1 (6 bases). Per the germline V gene, CDR1 is KGHDR and CDR2 is SFDVKD. The CDR3 spans 16 residues. The V gene lost 6 bases and the J gene lost 7 bases, with 21 bases spanning the gap. This CDR3 is CATSPADRGMGNEQFF. The CDR3 bases are TGTGCCACCAGTCCGGCGGACAGAGGAATGGGGAATGAGCAGTTCTTC.

About this clonotype: One junction end does not reproduce the germline sequence, and a read error may be involved. The V and J genes are TRBV14 and TRBJ2-5; no firm D call. The germline CDR1 and CDR2 sequences are SGHDN and FVKESK. There are 16 residues in the CDR3. CDR3 nucleotides: TGTGCCAGCAGTCAAGGGCGGACGGAGTACCAAGAGACCCAGTACTTC. It yields the protein CASSQGRTEYQETQYF.

DNA for the CDR3: TGCGCCAGCAGCTCCGGGATGCAAAACAATGAGCAGTTCTTC. As protein: CASSSGMQNNEQFF. This rearrangement joins TRBV5-1 to TRBJ2-1; tentative D call: TRBD2 (5 bases). This CDR3 has 14 amino acids. V was shortened by 3 bases and J by 5 bases, with 12 bases between the two germline ends. The germline gives CDR1 SGHRS, CDR2 YFSETQ.

This clonotype was recorded a few times. The gene calls are TRBV20-1 and TRBJ1-2; no clear D gene. The CDR3 consists of 11 residues. CDR1 and CDR2 (germline): DFQATT, SNEGSKA (reference sequence). V was clipped by 4 bases and J by 7 bases, with 10 bases between them. CDR3: CSATLEVGYTF. In DNA form, the CDR3 reads TGCAGTGCTACCCTCGAGGTTGGCTACACCTTC.

This clonotype came up a few times. V usage is TRBV7-6 and J usage is TRBJ2-5; D not certain. The V and J ends lost 2 bases and 5 bases respectively, with 9 bases between them. The CDR3 spans 13 residues. Germline V gene sequence: CDR1 SGHVS, CDR2 FNYEAQ. The CDR3 DNA reads TGTGCCAGCAGCTTATTTTGGAGTGAGACCCAGTACTTC. Its translation: CASSLFWSETQYF.

There are many counts of this clonotype. The V call is TRBV3-1, the J call TRBJ1-1; no reliable D call. The V gene's germline CDR1 is LGHDT and CDR2 YNNKEL (reference sequence). The V gene lost 4 bases and the J gene lost 4 bases, with 13 bases spanning the gap. The CDR3 consists of 14 residues. CDR3 bases: TGTGCCAGCAGCCCCGCGGGTATCGTCACTGAAGCTTTCTTT. It encodes CASSPAGIVTEAFF.

This clonotype was seen only a few times. The V call is TRBV11-2, the J call TRBJ2-3; no clear D. CDR3 length: 19 residues. V was cut by 1 base and J by 10 bases, with 30 bases left in between. Per germline, CDR1 SGHAT and CDR2 FQNNGV. In DNA form, the CDR3 reads TGTGCCAGCAGCTTAGTTGCGGATGCGATGACGGGCCGAGGTTCAGCGCAGTATTTT. It encodes CASSLVADAMTGRGSAQYF. Together with reference TRBV11-2 and TRBJ2-3, the CDR3 gives the full variable domain: EAGVAQSPRYKIIEKRQSVAFWCNPISGHATLYWYQQILGQGPKLLIQFQNNGVVDDSQLPKDRFSAERLKGVDSTLKIQPAKLEDSAVYLCASSLVADAMTGRGSAQYFGPGTRLTVL.

This clonotype was detected a few times. The chain links TRBV20-1 to TRBJ2-1; D not resolved. CDR3 size: 12 residues. Germline V CDR1 and CDR2: DFQATT, SNEGSKA (reference sequence). V dropped 2 bases and J dropped 8 bases, with 10 bases sitting between them. The CDR3 here is CSARSQTHEQFF. The CDR3 DNA reads as TGCAGTGCTAGATCCCAAACCCATGAGCAGTTCTTC.

This clonotype was counted at least ten times. This rearrangement joins TRBV18 to TRBJ2-5, with D hard to call. The CDR3 loop spans 13 amino acids. V shed 0 bases and J shed 1 base, with 3 bases lying between them. Germline values: CDR1 KGHSH, CDR2 LQKENI. CDR3 nucleotide sequence: TGTGCCAGCTCACCACCGTTCCAAGAGACCCAGTACTTC. Amino acid sequence: CASSPPFQETQYF.

V and J are TRBV7-2 and TRBJ2-3, with 10 bases identical to TRBD2. This CDR3 region has 16 residues. Germline values: CDR1 SGHTA, CDR2 FQGNSA. V gave up 6 bases and J gave up 4 bases; unmatched junction bases: 10. CDR3 coding DNA: TGTGCCAGCAGTCAAATGGCTAGCGGGGGATCAGATACGCAGTATTTT. It specifies CASSQMASGGSDTQYF.

In its sample, this clonotype was seen a few times. A much larger clone lies a single base off, so this may be a read error. This chain connects TRBV6-2 or TRBV6-3 to TRBJ2-6; D remains unclear. Trimming pared 6 bases from V and 1 base from J, leaving 4 bases between. Germline-derived CDR1 and CDR2 are MNHEY and SVGEGT. The CDR3 sequence is 13 residues long. CDR3 coding DNA: TGTGCCAGCAGCGCGTCTGGGGCCAACGTCCTGACTTTC. As protein: CASSASGANVLTF.

The chain has TRBV5-1 and TRBJ2-3; perhaps TRBD2 as D (6 bases). V was trimmed by 4 bases and J by 2 bases, leaving 20 bases between them. Germline V gene sequence: CDR1 SGHRS, CDR2 YFSETQ. This CDR3 comprises 17 residues. The CDR3 protein is CASSPTGLGGHTDTQYF. The CDR3 DNA follows: TGCGCCAGCAGCCCCACGGGCCTGGGGGGTCACACAGATACGCAGTATTTT.

This rearrangement joins TRBV25-1 to TRBJ2-5; 11 bases line up with TRBD2. The CDR3 totals 16 residues. V gave up 7 bases and J gave up 5 bases; unmatched junction bases: 12. CDR1 is MGHDK, CDR2 SYGVNS, per germline. CDR3 amino acids: CASTSGRLSVRETQYF. In nucleotides, the CDR3 is TGTGCCAGCACTAGCGGGAGGCTCTCCGTCCGGGAGACCCAGTACTTC. The full variable domain, completed using reference TRBV25-1 and TRBJ2-5, is EADIYQTPRYLVIGTGKKITLECSQTMGHDKMYWYQQDPGMELHLIHYSYGVNSTEKGDLSSESTVSRIRTEHFPLTLESARPSHTSQYLCASTSGRLSVRETQYFGPGTRLLVL.

This clonotype has a handful of counts. The chain is built from TRBV20-1 and TRBJ2-7, with 9 bases identical to TRBD1. The ends lost 3 bases at V and 2 bases at J; junction bases unmatched: 8. The CDR3 has 15 amino acids. Germline V gene sequence: CDR1 DFQATT, CDR2 SNEGSKA (reference sequence). The CDR3 DNA sequence: TGCAGTGCTAGTGGGACAGGGAGTGGAGCCTACGAGCAGTACTTC. It codes for CSASGTGSGAYEQYF.